The T cell receptor beta chain described here comes from a study of post-analysis software for immune sequencing data. General study points: Elevated frequency relative to controls characterized several TRBV segments in patients, TRBV5-6, TRBV5-1 and TRBV20-1 among them.

Notes on this clonotype: The antigen is unknown.

Trimming pared 7 bases from V and 7 bases from J, leaving 17 bases between. Germline V gene sequence: CDR1 SGHTA, CDR2 FQGNSA. This CDR3 comprises 14 residues. Presence of unique molecular identifiers characterized the TCR beta cDNA libraries. Using its own MiXCR run on the PCR reads, TCRdb lists one record per CDR3 protein. The table has fewer than 600,000 distinct CDR3 sequences, roughly 45% seen once; the top ten hold 12%. V is TRBV7-2 and J is TRBJ2-1, with D perhaps assigned TRBD1 or TRBD2 (5 bases each). Sequences were obtained from blood. The sequence was obtained from a girl aged 10-17 years with multiple sclerosis. The CDR3 nucleotides read TGTGCCAGCACTCGGGACCACCTGGGGAATGAGCAGTTCTTC. Protein sequence: CASTRDHLGNEQFF.